A single sample is the source of the 28 T cell receptor beta chains below, sequenced in a study of shared clonotypes between healthy human individuals. The protocol was immunoSEQ multiplex PCR, while the TCRdb copy is restricted to in-frame clones and leaves out a portion. This sample has about 2,100,000 clones, with roughly 91% found just once. Naive CD8 cells lacked CD45RO and underwent positive selection for CCR7, leaving out terminally differentiated effector memory CD45RA+ cells. The sequenced sample was naive CD8+ T cells from PBMCs. These receptors came from a man younger than 35 in good health. Some clones in this sample may be carry-over from other donors' samples.

This chain links TRBV11-2 with TRBJ2-1; D is undetermined. Germline V gene lookup returns CDR1 SGHAT and CDR2 FQNNGV. CDR3 length equals 14 residues. V lost 3 bases to trimming and J lost 3 bases, with 9 bases between them. CDR3 protein: CASSLDLDYNEQFF. CDR3 nucleotide sequence: TGTGCCAGCAGCTTGGACCTGGACTACAATGAGCAGTTCTTC. Drawing the rest from reference TRBV11-2 and TRBJ2-1, the complete variable domain is EAGVAQSPRYKIIEKRQSVAFWCNPISGHATLYWYQQILGQGPKLLIQFQNNGVVDDSQLPKDRFSAERLKGVDSTLKIQPAKLEDSAVYLCASSLDLDYNEQFFGPGTRLTVL.

J is TRBJ2-7 and V is TRBV7-2, with 8 bases that match TRBD2. The CDR3 is 14 residues long. The V and J ends lost 3 bases and 6 bases, in that order; junction bases with no gene match: 7. The germline gives CDR1 SGHTA, CDR2 FQGNSA. The CDR3 loop reads CASSLLAGGREQYF. DNA of the CDR3: TGTGCCAGCAGCTTGCTAGCGGGTGGCCGCGAGCAGTACTTC.

This rearrangement joins TRBV28 to TRBJ2-7; D is ambiguous. V lost 2 bases and J 1 base, leaving 15 bases between the germline ends. Germline CDR1 is MDHEN and CDR2 is SYDVKM. The CDR3 is 16 residues long. The CDR3 DNA reads TGTGCCAGCAGTTTAACTCCTCTTGACGGATCCTACGAGCAGTACTTC. It specifies CASSLTPLDGSYEQYF. The complete variable domain, with remaining parts taken from reference TRBV28 and TRBJ2-7, reads DVKVTQSSRYLVKRTGEKVFLECVQDMDHENMFWYRQDPGLGLRLIYFSYDVKMKEKGDIPEGYSVSREKKERFSLILESASTNQTSMYLCASSLTPLDGSYEQYFGPGTRLTVT.

The rearrangement links TRBV5-5 to TRBJ1-1, with 10 nucleotides matching TRBD1. Germline V gene sequence: CDR1 SGHKS, CDR2 YYEKEE (reference sequence). The CDR3 covers 16 residues. V trimming: 3 bases; J trimming: 4 bases; junction bases outside the gene matches: 9. The CDR3 region is CASSWADRGRVTEAFF. CDR3 DNA: TGTGCCAGCAGCTGGGCCGACAGGGGGCGGGTCACTGAAGCTTTCTTT.

This chain joins TRBV4-3 and TRBJ2-7; D is ambiguous. The V gene's germline CDR1 is LGHNA and CDR2 YSLEER. This CDR3 contains 16 residues. The V end was cut by 3 bases, the J end by 1 base, with 16 bases between. CDR3 nucleotides: TGCGCCAGCAGCCAGGAACTTAGGAGCCAATCCTACGAGCAGTACTTC. Amino acids: CASSQELRSQSYEQYF.

The rearrangement links TRBV15 to TRBJ1-5; 11 bases map to TRBD1. The CDR3 contains 17 residues. Germline V gene data show CDR1 as LNHNV and CDR2 as YYDKDF (reference sequence). The J segment lost 6 bases and the V segment lost 3 bases, leaving 10 bases of the junction unmatched. The CDR3 bases are TGTGCCACCAGCAGTCGCTTTGGCGGGACAGGGGGTCAGCCCCAGCATTTT. This sequence encodes CATSSRFGGTGGQPQHF.

The chain joins TRBV28 to TRBJ2-7; D is uncertain. V lost 11 bases and J 4 bases, leaving 18 bases between the germline ends. The germline V gene has CDR1 MDHEN and CDR2 SYDVKM. There are 13 residues in the CDR3. CDR3: CASSPVAGYEQYF. The CDR3 DNA follows: TGTGCCTCCTCCCCCGTGGCCGGGTACGAGCAGTACTTC.

The rearrangement links TRBV9 to TRBJ1-2, with a weak D call TRBD1 (6 bases). The CDR3 runs to 13 residues. The germline V gene has CDR1 SGDLS and CDR2 YYNGEE. V gave up 2 bases and J gave up 7 bases, with 12 bases separating them. CDR3 sequence reads: CASSVGGPFGYTF. The CDR3 region has the DNA TGTGCCAGCAGCGTGGGGGGGCCGTTTGGCTACACCTTC.

CDR3 in amino acids: CASSFRTLGRDYEQYF. Here the CDR3 DNA reads TGTGCCAGCAGTTTCCGGACCCTGGGCAGGGATTACGAGCAGTACTTC. The chain uses TRBV28 and TRBJ2-7, with a weak D call TRBD1 (5 bases). Germline CDR1 is MDHEN and CDR2 is SYDVKM. The CDR3 runs to 16 residues. Trimming stripped 3 bases from V and 4 bases from J, with 19 bases between.

The rearrangement uses TRBV10-3 and TRBJ1-1, with D unclear. The germline CDR1 and CDR2 sequences are ENHRY and SYGVKD. The ends were cut back, 4 bases at V and 1 base at J, with 7 bases in the middle. The CDR3 consists of 13 residues. CDR3 region: CAISARQNTEAFF. In nucleotides, the CDR3 is TGTGCCATCAGTGCGCGTCAGAACACTGAAGCTTTCTTT.

The genes are TRBV15 and TRBJ2-1, with D possibly being TRBD1 or TRBD2 (6 bases each). CDR3 length: 17 amino acids. Germline V CDR1 and CDR2: LNHNV, YYDKDF (reference sequence). V was shortened by 3 bases and J by 7 bases, with 22 bases between the two germline ends. In nucleotides, the CDR3 is TGTGCCACCAGCAGCACCCAAGAGGGGGGAGGAGGGAATGAGCAGTTCTTC. It translates to CATSSTQEGGGGNEQFF.

V and J are TRBV4-1 and TRBJ1-3, with a weak D call TRBD1 (5 bases). CDR1 and CDR2 (germline): MGHRA, YSYEKL. V was pared by 0 bases and J by 0 bases, with 12 bases between. The CDR3 is 17 amino acids. DNA for the CDR3: TGCGCCAGCAGCCAAGACTGGGGCTTTAGCTCTGGAAACACCATATATTTT. Its translation is CASSQDWGFSSGNTIYF.

The V gene is TRBV10-3, the J gene TRBJ1-1; D is ambiguous. The V end lost 6 bases, the J end lost 1 base, and 15 bases lay between the germline ends. CDR3 size: 15 residues. CDR1 is ENHRY and CDR2 is SYGVKD in the germline V gene. CDR3 residues: CAIRPFGVRNTEAFF. CDR3 DNA sequence: TGTGCCATCAGACCCTTTGGAGTTAGGAACACTGAAGCTTTCTTT.

J is TRBJ2-3 and V is TRBV9; 9 bases map to TRBD1. Per germline, CDR1 SGDLS and CDR2 YYNGEE. The CDR3 has 17 residues. J was trimmed by 2 bases and V by 3 bases; bases with no gene match: 10. CDR3 in DNA: TGTGCCAGCAGCGGGCGGGACAGGGCCTTCTACACAGATACGCAGTATTTT. The encoded protein is CASSGRDRAFYTDTQYF.

V usage is TRBV6-6 and J usage is TRBJ2-7, with 9 positions matching TRBD1. Germline CDR1 and CDR2: MNHNY and SVGAGI (reference sequence). The CDR3 runs to 15 residues. The trim removed 5 bases at V and 3 bases at J, leaving 8 bases unmatched. CDR3 DNA: TGTGCCAGCAGTACCCGACAGGGGGTGGTCTACGAGCAGTACTTC. Residues: CASSTRQGVVYEQYF.

The chain carries TRBV7-9 and TRBJ2-1; D is unresolved. CDR3 size: 14 residues. V gave up 6 bases and J gave up 4 bases, with 13 bases separating them. The germline V gene encodes CDR1 SEHNR and CDR2 FQNEAQ (reference sequence). CDR3 in DNA: TGTGCCAGCAGAAGTGTCGGTCCGTACAATGAGCAGTTCTTC. Its protein product is CASRSVGPYNEQFF. The entire variable domain, with the rest obtained from reference TRBV7-9 and TRBJ2-1, is as follows: DTGVSQNPRHKITKRGQNVTFRCDPISEHNRLYWYRQTLGQGPEFLTYFQNEAQLEKSRLLSDRFSAERPKGSFSTLEIQRTEQGDSAMYLCASRSVGPYNEQFFGPGTRLTVL.

This sequence joins TRBV6-1 and TRBJ2-7, with D perhaps matching TRBD2 (5 bases). The CDR3 runs 14 residues. The V and J ends lost 2 bases and 3 bases respectively, with 11 bases between them. Germline assignment: CDR1 MNHNS and CDR2 SASEGT. The CDR3: CASSEWRRSYEQYF. The CDR3 DNA is TGTGCCAGCAGTGAATGGAGGAGGAGCTACGAGCAGTACTTC.

This sequence joins TRBV11-1 and TRBJ2-1; weak D call: TRBD2 (6 bases). The length of the CDR3 is 14 residues. In germline, CDR1 is SGHAT, CDR2 FQDESV (reference sequence). V was clipped by 2 bases and J by 5 bases, with 10 bases between them. Written as DNA, the CDR3 is TGTGCCAGCAGCTTATTAGCGGTCCACAATGAGCAGTTCTTC. Translated, it gives CASSLLAVHNEQFF.

The chain has TRBV6-5 and TRBJ2-1; D is perhaps TRBD2 (6 bases). Trimming stripped 6 bases from V and 2 bases from J, with 14 bases between. This CDR3 has 15 amino acids. Germline-derived CDR1 and CDR2 are MNHEY and SVGAGI. As DNA, the CDR3 is TGTGCCAGCAGACTCGGAGGGGTAACCTACAATGAGCAGTTCTTC. Its protein product is CASRLGGVTYNEQFF.

The chain employs TRBV9 and TRBJ2-2, with 7 bases fitting TRBD2. This CDR3 is built from 17 residues. Germline lookup yields CDR1 SGDLS and CDR2 YYNGEE. V trimming: 4 bases; J trimming: 0 bases; junction bases outside the gene matches: 9. The CDR3 sequence is CASSPRAGSANTGELFF. The CDR3 DNA sequence: TGTGCCAGCAGCCCCCGAGCGGGAAGCGCGAACACCGGGGAGCTGTTTTTT.

The chain is built from TRBV7-9 and TRBJ2-1, with D possibly being TRBD1 (5 bases). The CDR3 is 14 residues long. The V gene's germline CDR1 is SEHNR and CDR2 FQNEAQ (reference sequence). V lost 0 bases, J lost 10 bases, and 13 bases lay in between. CDR3 region: CASSLAIGAAEQFF. The CDR3 DNA follows: TGTGCCAGCAGCTTAGCTATAGGGGCGGCGGAGCAGTTCTTC.

This clone was seen just once. The CDR3 DNA sequence: TGTGCCAGTAGTATAGCCCACTTGGAGACCCAGTACTTC. This codes for CASSIAHLETQYF. The V call is TRBV19, the J call TRBJ2-5, with D uncertain. CDR1 is LNHDA, CDR2 SQIVND, per germline (reference sequence). The CDR3 has 13 residues. V was shortened by 1 base and J by 5 bases, with 8 bases between the two germline ends.

The chain couples TRBV4-3 to TRBJ1-2; perhaps TRBD1 as D (6 bases). CDR1 and CDR2 from the germline V gene are LGHNA and YSLEER. V lost 0 bases and J lost 4, with 12 bases in between. There are 15 residues in the CDR3. The CDR3 coding sequence is TGCGCCAGCAGCCAAGAATCGGGGGCCTTCTATGGCTACACCTTC. Its translation: CASSQESGAFYGYTF.

This sequence joins TRBV9 and TRBJ2-5; D possibly uses TRBD1 or TRBD2 (5 bases each). V lost 8 bases to trimming and J lost 1 base, with 12 bases between them. Germline V CDR1 and CDR2: SGDLS, YYNGEE. There are 13 residues in the CDR3. The CDR3 coding sequence is TGTGCCAGTGGGGGAGTCCCCCAAGAGACCCAGTACTTC. Protein: CASGGVPQETQYF.

For this clone: Other DNA sequences within the sample encode an identical CDR3. The chain is built from TRBV27 and TRBJ2-1, with D tentatively TRBD1 (5 bases). The CDR3 extends over 13 amino acids. Germline V gene lookup returns CDR1 MNHEY and CDR2 SMNVEV (reference sequence). Trimming stripped 3 bases from V and 7 bases from J, with 10 bases between. CDR3 sequence: CASSFGSGNEQFF. DNA of the CDR3: TGTGCCAGCAGTTTTGGATCAGGGAATGAGCAGTTCTTC.

The V gene is TRBV7-8, the J gene TRBJ1-3; tentatively, D is TRBD1 (5 bases). This CDR3 has 18 residues. CDR1 SGHVS and CDR2 FQNEAQ come from the germline V gene. V lost 5 bases and J 0 bases, leaving 20 bases between the germline ends. Written as DNA, the CDR3 is TGTGCCAGCAGCCCGCAATCCGGTCCCGACAGCTCTGGAAACACCATATATTTT. The encoded protein is CASSPQSGPDSSGNTIYF.

The gene calls are TRBV29-1 and TRBJ2-7; TRBD2 aligns across 10 bases. V gave up 7 bases and J gave up 1 base; unmatched junction bases: 4. Per germline, CDR1 SQVTM and CDR2 ANQGSEA. This CDR3 region has 13 residues. CDR3 in DNA: TGCAGCGGGGCTAGCGGGGGTTCCTACGAGCAGTACTTC. Its protein product is CSGASGGSYEQYF.

This chain uses TRBV6-1 with TRBJ2-7; no reliable D call. V was clipped by 3 bases and J by 2 bases, with 11 bases between them. CDR3 length: 14 residues. Germline V gives CDR1 MNHNS, CDR2 SASEGT. CDR3 coding DNA: TGTGCCAGCAGTGACCTGATCTCGACCTACGAGCAGTACTTC. Its translation is CASSDLISTYEQYF.